A selection of T cell receptor beta chains follows, all from one sample in a study of cytomegalovirus exposure and HLA in healthy donors. Sequencing used immunoSEQ multiplex PCR; TCRdb keeps in-frame clones, though not all of them. Of 170,000 or so clones in the sample, 79% were seen once. The sequencing sample was made of PBMCs. These receptors came from a woman aged 40 to 50 in good health and CMV-seronegative. The CDR3 runs from the conserved cysteine through the conserved F or W. Fields, in order: D gene, CDR3 length, clone size, V gene, J gene, CDR3 protein, CDR3 DNA. A D gene is named only where the DNA matches it firmly. Not all rows give a size; the values are once, few, many and, for expanded clones, a class.

>.|14|few|TRBV9|TRBJ1-1
CASSVSGDDTEAFF
TGTGCCAGCAGCGTCAGCGGGGATGACACTGAAGCTTTCTTT
>TRBD1|16|.|TRBV5-4|TRBJ1-2
CASSLDRGLSLYGYTF
TGTGCCAGCAGCCTGGACAGGGGGCTTTCACTCTATGGCTACACCTTC
>TRBD2|15|few|TRBV5-1|TRBJ2-1
CASSSLAGGRNEQFF
TGCGCCAGCAGTTCTCTAGCGGGGGGCCGGAATGAGCAGTTCTTC
>TRBD1|13|few|TRBV10-3|TRBJ2-1
CAIKGQGYNEQFF
TGTGCCATCAAGGGACAGGGTTACAATGAGCAGTTCTTC
>.|13|.|TRBV29-1|TRBJ2-3
CSVRGPATDTQYF
TGCAGCGTCAGGGGACCAGCCACAGATACGCAGTATTTT
>.|13|.|TRBV5-6|TRBJ2-7
CASSLASGNEQYF
TGTGCCAGCAGCTTGGCCTCAGGGAACGAGCAGTACTTC
>.|14|few|TRBV2|TRBJ1-1
CASKTLKGNTEAFF
TGTGCCAGCAAGACTCTCAAAGGCAACACTGAAGCTTTCTTT
>TRBD2|15|.|TRBV11-3|TRBJ2-7
CASSPRGGGPYEQYF
TGTGCCAGCAGCCCCCGCGGGGGGGGACCCTACGAGCAGTACTTC
>.|15|once|TRBV9|TRBJ2-2
CASSVDRIVPGELFF
TGTGCCAGCAGCGTCGACAGGATTGTTCCGGGGGAGCTGTTTTTT
>.|13|once|TRBV18|TRBJ2-7
CASSPSRQFEQYF
TGTGCCAGCTCACCTTCACGACAATTCGAGCAGTACTTC
>.|12|.|TRBV19|TRBJ2-3
CASSMVGGTQYF
TGTGCCAGTAGTATGGTCGGGGGTACGCAGTATTTT
>.|15|.|TRBV7-9|TRBJ1-1
CASSLVGGMNTEAFF
TGTGCCAGCAGCTTAGTCGGGGGGATGAACACTGAAGCTTTCTTT
>.|13|.|TRBV4-1|TRBJ1-1
CASSQVGRWGAFF
TGCGCCAGCAGCCAAGTAGGGCGCTGGGGCGCTTTCTTT
>.|17|.|TRBV11-3|TRBJ1-2
CASSLRARAGPNYGYTF
TGTGCCAGCAGCTTACGGGCCAGAGCAGGGCCTAACTATGGCTACACCTTC
>TRBD1|15|.|TRBV4-3|TRBJ1-4
CASSQDTGQGEKLFF
TGCGCCAGCAGCCAAGATACGGGACAGGGGGAAAAACTGTTTTTT
>.|13|few|TRBV5-4|TRBJ1-1
CASSLRGAFMSFF
TGTGCCAGCAGCTTGCGGGGGGCTTTTATGTCTTTCTTT
>.|13|.|TRBV2|TRBJ1-4
CASSAERNEKLFF
TGTGCCAGCAGTGCCGAGAGGAATGAAAAACTGTTTTTT
>TRBD1|15|.|TRBV5-5|TRBJ2-2
CASSTGQAFSGELFF
TGTGCCAGCAGCACCGGACAGGCTTTTAGCGGGGAGCTGTTTTTT
>TRBD1|17|.|TRBV19|TRBJ2-3
CASRPAIGQGDTDTQYF
TGTGCCAGTAGGCCGGCCATCGGACAGGGAGACACAGATACGCAGTATTTT
>TRBD2|14|.|TRBV28|TRBJ2-1
CASSYTGTSNEQFF
TGTGCCAGCAGTTACACCGGGACTAGCAATGAGCAGTTCTTC
>.|12|.|TRBV29-1|TRBJ2-5
CSVVGPQETQYF
TGCAGCGTTGTTGGGCCACAAGAGACCCAGTACTTC
>TRBD1|15|.|TRBV9|TRBJ1-4
CASSRGQGSNEKLFF
TGCGCCAGCAGCCGGGGACAGGGATCTAATGAAAAACTGTTTTTT
>.|14|.|TRBV2|TRBJ1-1
CASTTIGRNTEAFF
TGTGCCAGCACCACGATTGGGAGGAACACTGAAGCTTTCTTT
>.|17|once|TRBV7-9|TRBJ2-2
CASSPVQFSSNTGELFF
TGTGCCAGCAGCCCCGTCCAGTTTTCCTCGAACACCGGGGAGCTGTTTTTT
>.|17|.|TRBV7-9|TRBJ1-1
CASSSSGTSSGGAEAFF
TGTGCCAGCAGCTCGTCGGGGACCTCTAGCGGAGGCGCTGAAGCTTTCTTT
>TRBD1|15|.|TRBV19|TRBJ1-6
CASSTTGGQNSPLHF
TGTGCCAGTAGTACGACAGGGGGCCAGAATTCACCCCTCCACTTT
>.|15|.|TRBV9|TRBJ1-1
CASTVDGGANTEAFF
TGTGCCAGCACCGTCGATGGGGGCGCGAACACTGAAGCTTTCTTT
>TRBD1|15|once|TRBV6-1|TRBJ2-3
CASSVGTGYTDTQYF
TGTGCCAGCAGTGTCGGGACAGGTTACACAGATACGCAGTATTTT
>.|13|.|TRBV30|TRBJ1-5
CAWSEGTDQPQHF
TGTGCCTGGAGTGAGGGGACTGATCAGCCCCAGCATTTT
>TRBD2|15|.|TRBV5-4|TRBJ2-3
CASSSGTSGTDTQYF
TGTGCCAGCAGCTCCGGGACTAGCGGCACAGATACGCAGTATTTT
>TRBD1|15|.|TRBV5-5|TRBJ2-3
CASSALGQITDTQYF
TGTGCCAGCAGCGCCCTGGGACAGATCACAGATACGCAGTATTTT
>TRBD1|13|once|TRBV10-3|TRBJ2-7
CAISEGQGCEQYF
TGTGCCATCAGTGAGGGACAGGGTTGCGAGCAGTACTTC
>.|15|.|TRBV9|TRBJ1-5
CASSVGAGGNQPQHF
TGTGCCAGCAGCGTAGGGGCGGGAGGCAATCAGCCCCAGCATTTT
>TRBD1|15|once|TRBV5-1|TRBJ2-1
CASSRWQGADNEQFF
TGCGCCAGCAGTCGCTGGCAGGGGGCTGACAATGAGCAGTTCTTC
>.|14|.|TRBV7-2|TRBJ2-7
CASSRPTRNYEQYF
TGTGCCAGCAGCCGCCCGACACGAAACTACGAGCAGTACTTC
>.|16|.|TRBV4-1|TRBJ2-2
CASSQRLATNTGELFF
TGCGCCAGCAGCCAACGGCTAGCGACGAACACCGGGGAGCTGTTTTTT
>.|14|.|TRBV30|TRBJ2-5
CAWSVIAPRETQYF
TGTGCCTGGAGTGTCATAGCGCCCAGGGAGACCCAGTACTTC
>TRBD2|17|.|TRBV29-1|TRBJ2-2
CSVEASGRFRGTGELFF
TGCAGCGTTGAAGCTAGCGGGAGATTCCGGGGGACCGGGGAGCTGTTTTTT
>.|12|.|TRBV11-2|TRBJ1-2
CASSPNNYGYTF
TGTGCCAGCAGCCCTAACAACTATGGCTACACCTTC
>TRBD2|17|.|TRBV2|TRBJ2-1
CASSEALAGGPLDEQFF
TGTGCCAGCAGTGAGGCCTTAGCGGGGGGGCCACTTGATGAGCAGTTCTTC
>TRBD2|15|.|TRBV15|TRBJ2-3
CATSRGGGGTDTQYF
TGTGCCACCAGCAGGGGCGGGGGGGGCACAGATACGCAGTATTTT
>.|15|.|TRBV11-3|TRBJ2-1
CASSLGGLGYNEQFF
TGTGCCAGCAGCTTAGGCGGACTGGGATACAATGAGCAGTTCTTC
>.|13|.|TRBV9|TRBJ2-7
CASSPLQGHLQYF
TGTGCCAGCAGCCCTCTTCAGGGACACTTACAGTACTTC
>TRBD2|16|.|TRBV28|TRBJ2-1
CASSPYQGTSGREQFF
TGTGCCAGCAGTCCATACCAGGGGACTAGCGGGAGGGAGCAGTTCTTC
>TRBD1|13|.|TRBV4-1|TRBJ2-1
CASSRSTGDEQFF
TGCGCCAGCAGCCGATCCACAGGGGATGAGCAGTTCTTC
>TRBD2|18|.|TRBV13|TRBJ2-4
CASSLGLAGGPFKNIQYF
TGTGCCAGCAGCTTGGGACTAGCGGGGGGGCCCTTCAAAAACATTCAGTACTTC
>TRBD1|15|.|TRBV2|TRBJ2-3
CASPTPGQVTDTQYF
TGTGCCAGCCCCACCCCGGGACAGGTCACAGATACGCAGTATTTT
>TRBD1|13|.|TRBV5-1|TRBJ1-1
CASSLTGSSEAFF
TGCGCCAGCAGTTTGACAGGGAGCTCTGAAGCTTTCTTT
>.|13|few|TRBV5-1|TRBJ1-1
CASRGVSAAEAFF
TGCGCCAGCCGGGGGGTCAGTGCCGCTGAAGCTTTCTTT
>.|14|many|TRBV6-5|TRBJ1-2
CASSPDGVLQGYTF
TGTGCCAGCAGCCCGGACGGGGTCCTACAGGGCTACACCTTC
>.|13|.|TRBV7-2|TRBJ2-4
CASSLPGWNIQYF
TGTGCCAGCAGTCTCCCAGGGTGGAACATTCAGTACTTC
>TRBD2|13|.|TRBV10-2|TRBJ2-4
CASSAPGLDIQYF
TGCGCCAGCAGTGCTCCGGGACTAGACATTCAGTACTTC
>TRBD1|13|.|TRBV29-1|TRBJ2-5
CSARQGAGETQYF
TGCAGCGCCCGACAGGGGGCTGGGGAGACCCAGTACTTC